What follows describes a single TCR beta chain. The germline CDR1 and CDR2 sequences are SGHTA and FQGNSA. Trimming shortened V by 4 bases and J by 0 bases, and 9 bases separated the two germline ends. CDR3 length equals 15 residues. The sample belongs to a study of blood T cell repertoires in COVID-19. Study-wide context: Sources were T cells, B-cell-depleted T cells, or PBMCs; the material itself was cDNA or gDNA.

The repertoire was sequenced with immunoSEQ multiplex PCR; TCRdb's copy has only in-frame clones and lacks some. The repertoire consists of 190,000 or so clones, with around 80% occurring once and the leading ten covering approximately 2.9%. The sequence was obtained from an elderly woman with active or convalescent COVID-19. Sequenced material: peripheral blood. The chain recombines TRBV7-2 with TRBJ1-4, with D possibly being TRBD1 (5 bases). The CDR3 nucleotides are TGTGCCAGCAGCTACTCAGGGACAACTAATGAAAAACTGTTTTTT. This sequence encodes CASSYSGTTNEKLFF.